The present T cell receptor (beta chain) was sequenced within a study of T cell repertoires in cytomegalovirus infection. Turning to the study itself: Matching HLA type, along with CMV infection, was indicated by public TCR beta signatures.

This clonotype was counted between two and nine times. Antigen unknown. In TCRdb, the reads were re-called with MiXCR into one record per CDR3 protein. The repertoire holds a few hundred thousand distinct CDR3 sequences, around two fifths seen once, with 48% in the top ten. The CDR3 is 16 amino acids. Germline CDR1 and CDR2: ENHRY and SYGVKD. V gave up 6 bases and J gave up 4 bases, with 19 bases separating them. The TCR was taken from a human donor in good health (CMV status not recorded). Some clones in this sample may be carry-over from other donors' samples. The sequencing used cultured PBMCs, collected from culture after CMV antigen stimulation. The chain recombines TRBV10-3 with TRBJ2-1, with D perhaps assigned TRBD1 or TRBD2 (5 bases each). The CDR3, as DNA: TGTGCCATCAGCGAAACCTTCGGGACGATTTACAATGAGCAGTTCTTC. The encoded protein is CAISETFGTIYNEQFF.